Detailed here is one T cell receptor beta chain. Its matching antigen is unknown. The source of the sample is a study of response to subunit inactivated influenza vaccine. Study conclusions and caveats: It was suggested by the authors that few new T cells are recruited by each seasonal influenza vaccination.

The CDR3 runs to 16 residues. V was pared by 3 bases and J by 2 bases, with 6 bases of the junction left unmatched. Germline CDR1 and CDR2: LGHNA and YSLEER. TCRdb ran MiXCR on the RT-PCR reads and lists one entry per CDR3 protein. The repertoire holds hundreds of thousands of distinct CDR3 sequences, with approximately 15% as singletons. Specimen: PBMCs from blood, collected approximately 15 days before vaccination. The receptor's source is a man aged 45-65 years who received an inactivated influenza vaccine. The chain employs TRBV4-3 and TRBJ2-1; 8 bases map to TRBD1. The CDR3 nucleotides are TGCGCCAGCAGCCACCGCGACAGGGGCACCTACAATGAGCAGTTCTTC. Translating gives CASSHRDRGTYNEQFF.